The present entry profiles one T cell receptor (beta chain) with its context. The target antigen is unknown. This sample was included in a study of shared clonotypes between healthy human individuals. Study-wide results and caveats: Clonotype sharing across a handful of donors was observed for 4.5% to 6.5% of naive CD4 clonotypes.

CDR1 is SGHRS, CDR2 YFSETQ, per germline. The CDR3 extends over 15 amino acids. Trimming removed 4 bases from V and 3 bases from J; junction bases left unmatched: 5. Execution of the assay was at deep level. Template for every sorted-subset replicate PCR totaled approximately 0.2 ug DNA, around 32,000 T cell genomes. Some clones are missing from TCRdb's copy, which holds only in-frame ones; the method was immunoSEQ multiplex PCR. In the table there are some 1 million clones, roughly 70% of which are singletons. The sample taken for sequencing was memory CD4+ T cells sorted from blood. Subset: CD45RA-negative fraction. The chain carries TRBV5-1 and TRBJ2-2; 8 nucleotides match TRBD1. The origin of this receptor is a man younger than 30 in good health. The CDR3 DNA reads TGCGCCAGCAGCACGACAGGGGTCGACACCGGGGAGCTGTTTTTT. Translating it yields CASSTTGVDTGELFF.